Listed below are T cell receptor beta chains from one sample, sequenced in a study of cytomegalovirus exposure and HLA in healthy donors. Repertoires were generated with immunoSEQ multiplex PCR, while TCRdb's copy carries only in-frame clones and drops some. The sample records 150,000 to 200,000 clones, 80% to 90% being singletons. What was sequenced was PBMCs. These receptors all come from a male donor in good health and CMV-seronegative. The CDR3 runs from the conserved cysteine through the conserved F or W. A D gene is named only where the DNA matches it firmly. The size of a clone is reported for some rows only, either as once, few or many, or as a class for expanded clones.

clone size: -; J gene: TRBJ2-7; V gene: TRBV30; D gene: TRBD1; CDR3 DNA: TGTGCCTGGAGTGCCCGACAGGGGGGGGAGCAGTACTTC; CDR3 protein: CAWSARQGGEQYF
clone size: -; J gene: TRBJ1-3; V gene: TRBV7-4; D gene: -; CDR3 DNA: TGTGCCAGCACCGCGGTATGGTTGAGCTCTGGAAACACCATATATTTT; CDR3 protein: CASTAVWLSSGNTIYF
clone size: -; J gene: TRBJ1-1; V gene: TRBV18; D gene: -; CDR3 DNA: TGTGCCAGCTCACCAGGCAGGATGAACACTGAAGCTTTCTTT; CDR3 protein: CASSPGRMNTEAFF
clone size: -; J gene: TRBJ2-5; V gene: TRBV7-2; D gene: -; CDR3 DNA: TGTGCCAGCAGCGCAGCAGGGGTGGAGACCCAGTACTTC; CDR3 protein: CASSAAGVETQYF
clone size: -; J gene: TRBJ2-7; V gene: TRBV13; D gene: -; CDR3 DNA: TGTGCCAGCAGCTTAGCGGGGGCCTACGAGCAGTACTTC; CDR3 protein: CASSLAGAYEQYF
clone size: -; J gene: TRBJ2-5; V gene: TRBV5-5; D gene: -; CDR3 DNA: TGTGCCAGCAGCCCCACAGGGTTCAAGACCCAGTACTTC; CDR3 protein: CASSPTGFKTQYF
clone size: few; J gene: TRBJ1-5; V gene: TRBV2; D gene: TRBD1; CDR3 DNA: TGTGCCAGCAGTCTTGACAGGGAACCCCTCAATCAGCCCCAGCATTTT; CDR3 protein: CASSLDREPLNQPQHF
clone size: few; J gene: TRBJ2-1; V gene: TRBV5-1; D gene: -; CDR3 DNA: TGCGCCAGCAGCCGCACTGGGGCCGCCTACAATGAGCAGTTCTTC; CDR3 protein: CASSRTGAAYNEQFF
clone size: few; J gene: TRBJ1-1; V gene: TRBV6-5; D gene: -; CDR3 DNA: TGTGCCAGCAGGCCGACAGAGATGAACACTGAAGCTTTCTTT; CDR3 protein: CASRPTEMNTEAFF
clone size: -; J gene: TRBJ2-3; V gene: TRBV29-1; D gene: TRBD2; CDR3 DNA: TGCAGCGTTGAAGTGACGGGGAGGGCAGATACGCAGTATTTT; CDR3 protein: CSVEVTGRADTQYF
clone size: once; J gene: TRBJ2-7; V gene: TRBV7-8; D gene: -; CDR3 DNA: TGTGCCAGCAGCTTAGGTCCCCCCGGGGGCGAGCAGTACTTC; CDR3 protein: CASSLGPPGGEQYF
clone size: -; J gene: TRBJ1-5; V gene: TRBV19; D gene: -; CDR3 DNA: TGTGCCAGTACCGCGGCGCCCTTAATCGATAGCAATCAGCCCCAGCATTTT; CDR3 protein: CASTAAPLIDSNQPQHF
clone size: -; J gene: TRBJ2-7; V gene: TRBV27; D gene: TRBD1; CDR3 DNA: TGTGCCAGCAGTTCGGGACAGGGGGTCTACGAGCAGTACTTC; CDR3 protein: CASSSGQGVYEQYF
clone size: -; J gene: TRBJ2-1; V gene: TRBV7-9; D gene: -; CDR3 DNA: TGTGCCAGCAGCTTAGAACAGCGGTCCTACAATGAGCAGTTCTTC; CDR3 protein: CASSLEQRSYNEQFF
clone size: once; J gene: TRBJ2-7; V gene: TRBV4-2; D gene: TRBD1; CDR3 DNA: TGTGCCAGCAGCCAAGTTGGGACAGGGGCCGGCGAGCAGTACTTC; CDR3 protein: CASSQVGTGAGEQYF
clone size: -; J gene: TRBJ2-7; V gene: TRBV2; D gene: -; CDR3 DNA: TGTGCCAGCACCGGGACACACTACGAGCAGTACTTC; CDR3 protein: CASTGTHYEQYF
clone size: -; J gene: TRBJ2-5; V gene: TRBV6-6; D gene: -; CDR3 DNA: TGTGCCAGCAGTTACGGCGGTGGAGGACAAGAGACCCAGTACTTC; CDR3 protein: CASSYGGGGQETQYF
clone size: -; J gene: TRBJ2-5; V gene: TRBV7-3; D gene: -; CDR3 DNA: TGTGCCAGCAGCTTAATGGCCCCCCGTACAGGAGAGACCCAGTACTTC; CDR3 protein: CASSLMAPRTGETQYF
clone size: -; J gene: TRBJ2-3; V gene: TRBV7-6; D gene: -; CDR3 DNA: TGTGCCAGCAGCTTAGAGCCTAGCACAGATACGCAGTATTTT; CDR3 protein: CASSLEPSTDTQYF
clone size: -; J gene: TRBJ2-1; V gene: TRBV5-1; D gene: -; CDR3 DNA: TGCGCCAGCAGCTTGGAGACAGGGAGGAGGAATGAGCAGTTCTTC; CDR3 protein: CASSLETGRRNEQFF
clone size: medium-sized; J gene: TRBJ1-4; V gene: TRBV7-6; D gene: TRBD1; CDR3 DNA: TGTGCCAGCAGCTTAGCGGGACAGGGTATCTCTGGGGAAAAACTGTTTTTT; CDR3 protein: CASSLAGQGISGEKLFF
clone size: few; J gene: TRBJ1-1; V gene: TRBV5-1; D gene: TRBD1; CDR3 DNA: TGCGCCAGCAGCTTCACAGGGGGCACCACTGAAGCTTTCTTT; CDR3 protein: CASSFTGGTTEAFF
clone size: -; J gene: TRBJ1-4; V gene: TRBV19; D gene: -; CDR3 DNA: TGTGCCAGTACCCCTGGAGGGAGCCCTAATGAAAAACTGTTTTTT; CDR3 protein: CASTPGGSPNEKLFF
clone size: -; J gene: TRBJ2-3; V gene: TRBV11-2; D gene: TRBD2; CDR3 DNA: TGTGCCAGCAGCTTGGGACTAGCAGCAGATACGCAGTATTTT; CDR3 protein: CASSLGLAADTQYF
clone size: -; J gene: TRBJ2-7; V gene: TRBV9; D gene: TRBD2; CDR3 DNA: TGTGCCAGCGGCGTAGCTGAGGTAGCGGGCCCCTACGAGCAGTACTTC; CDR3 protein: CASGVAEVAGPYEQYF
clone size: -; J gene: TRBJ1-2; V gene: TRBV4-3; D gene: -; CDR3 DNA: TGCGCCAGCAGCCAAGATAGAACAGCCTATGGCTACACCTTC; CDR3 protein: CASSQDRTAYGYTF
clone size: -; J gene: TRBJ1-5; V gene: TRBV28; D gene: TRBD1; CDR3 DNA: TGTGCCAGCACCCGAGGGTCAGGGGGTCAGCCCCAGCATTTT; CDR3 protein: CASTRGSGGQPQHF